Each of the 28 T cell receptor beta chains below was sequenced from the same sample in a study of a mutant IDH1 vaccine in newly diagnosed glioma. Data came from immunoSEQ multiplex PCR; TCRdb stores just in-frame clones and leaves some out. The sample includes around 50,000 clones, 80% to 90% of them seen just once. The time point was: week 35, safety follow-up. Every vaccination contained 300 ug of the mutant IDH1 20-mer peptide and was paired with topical imiquimod. The antigens for these receptors are not known. Sequenced here: PBMCs, sampled from a glioma patient whose treatment included an IDH1 peptide vaccine. These TCRs come from a woman aged 18-29 years with glioma.

The chain carries TRBV7-9 and TRBJ2-5; 9 nucleotides line up with TRBD2. V lost 4 bases to trimming and J lost 1 base; unmatched junction nucleotides: 7. From germline, CDR1 is SEHNR and CDR2 FQNEAQ (reference sequence). There are 16 residues in the CDR3. CDR3 sequence reads: CASSSASGDLQETQYF. The DNA for the CDR3 is TGTGCCAGCAGCTCGGCTAGCGGGGATCTCCAAGAGACCCAGTACTTC.

The J gene is TRBJ2-6, the V gene TRBV19; D uncertain. This CDR3 region has 17 residues. V was pared by 2 bases and J by 0 bases, with 11 bases between. Germline V CDR1 and CDR2: LNHDA, SQIVND (reference sequence). The CDR3 spells CASSITPARSGANVLTF. In DNA form, the CDR3 reads TGTGCCAGTAGTATAACACCAGCACGCTCTGGGGCCAACGTCCTGACTTTC.

The chain carries TRBV19 and TRBJ1-5; D gene ambiguous. The CDR3 contains 14 residues. V was cut by 5 bases and J by 1 base, with 9 bases left in between. Germline CDR1 is LNHDA and CDR2 is SQIVND (reference sequence). The CDR3 spells CASSLVSSNQPQHF. The CDR3 region has the DNA TGTGCCAGTAGTTTAGTTAGCAGCAATCAGCCCCAGCATTTT.

The chain couples TRBV19 to TRBJ2-5, with TRBD1 as a possible D gene (6 bases). V lost 4 bases and J lost 5, with 17 bases in between. The germline CDR1 and CDR2 sequences are LNHDA and SQIVND (reference sequence). The CDR3 extends over 15 amino acids. The CDR3 sequence is CASSSPGQGTETQYF. The CDR3 DNA reads as TGTGCCAGTAGTAGCCCGGGACAAGGAACGGAGACCCAGTACTTC.

The genes are TRBV6-5 and TRBJ2-1; the D is unclear. The CDR3 spans 14 residues. Germline values: CDR1 MNHEY, CDR2 SVGAGI. Trimming pared 6 bases from V and 3 bases from J, leaving 12 bases between. The CDR3 DNA reads TGTGCCAGCAGACCTCAAGGGATCTACAATGAGCAGTTCTTC. Protein sequence: CASRPQGIYNEQFF.

The gene calls are TRBV4-1 and TRBJ2-3, with D unresolved. Per germline, CDR1 MGHRA and CDR2 YSYEKL. There are 11 residues in the CDR3. V dropped 3 bases and J dropped 6 bases, with 4 bases sitting between them. Here the CDR3 DNA reads TGCGCCAGCAGCCAGGCCGATACGCAGTATTTT. This encodes CASSQADTQYF.

J is TRBJ1-4 and V is TRBV7-7; D is undetermined. The V end lost 5 bases, the J end lost 3 bases, and 7 bases lay between the germline ends. This CDR3 is 13 amino acids long. Germline V gene lookup returns CDR1 SSHAT and CDR2 FNYEAQ (reference sequence). The CDR3 loop reads CASSRGPNEKLFF. The CDR3 DNA follows: TGTGCCAGCAGCCGGGGTCCTAATGAAAAACTGTTTTTT.

The CDR3, as DNA: TGTGCCAGCGCCGGGTCTCCCCCCCTGTCCTACGAGCAGTACTTC. Amino acids: CASAGSPPLSYEQYF. The chain recombines TRBV6-5 with TRBJ2-7, with D uncertain. CDR3 length: 15 amino acids. Germline loops: CDR1 MNHEY, CDR2 SVGAGI. V dropped 8 bases and J dropped 1 base, with 18 bases sitting between them.

The CDR3 DNA reads as TGTGCTAGTGGTTTGCTGGGGGGGAAGGATGAAGCTTTCTTT. As protein: CASGLLGGKDEAFF. This chain uses TRBV12-5 with TRBJ1-1; D is possibly TRBD1 (5 bases). Deletions cut 2 bases from V and 7 bases from J, with 14 bases between. The length of the CDR3 is 14 residues. CDR1 is LGHNT and CDR2 is FRNRAP in the germline V gene.

V gene TRBV2 combines with J gene TRBJ1-1; 9 bases line up with TRBD1. The germline gives CDR1 SNHLY, CDR2 FYNNEI. The CDR3 length is 16 residues. The junction had 12 bases not matched to a gene; V was cut back by 3 bases and J by 7 bases. DNA of the CDR3: TGTGCCAGCAGTGATATCGACAGGGGGTATGTGAGTGAAGCTTTCTTT. Translation gives CASSDIDRGYVSEAFF.

V and J are TRBV13 and TRBJ2-3, with D perhaps given as TRBD1 or TRBD2 (5 bases each). Between the trimmed V and J ends, which lost 5 bases and 7 bases, there was a span of 22 bases. The V gene's germline CDR1 is PRHDT and CDR2 FYEKMQ (reference sequence). There are 16 residues in the CDR3. The CDR3 DNA sequence: TGTGCCAGCAGCCCCCTTTGGGGATCTGAGGGGTATACGCAGTATTTT. This gives the protein CASSPLWGSEGYTQYF. Using reference TRBV13 and TRBJ2-3 for the parts outside the CDR3, the full variable domain is AAGVIQSPRHLIKEKRETATLKCYPIPRHDTVYWYQQGPGQDPQFLISFYEKMQSDKGSIPDRFSAQQFSDYHSELNMSSLELGDSALYFCASSPLWGSEGYTQYFGPGTRLTVL.

The rearrangement links TRBV5-1 to TRBJ1-6; 7 bases fit TRBD1. Looked up from germline, CDR1 is SGHRS and CDR2 is YFSETQ. V was clipped by 4 bases and J by 5 bases; unmatched bases: 6. The CDR3 loop spans 15 amino acids. The CDR3 protein is CASSVDRADNSPLHF. The CDR3 coding sequence is TGCGCCAGCAGCGTAGACAGGGCGGATAATTCACCCCTCCACTTT.

The chain carries TRBV11-3 and TRBJ2-5; D is perhaps TRBD1 (5 bases). Trimming took 3 bases from V and 0 from J, leaving 14 bases between them. Germline V gene sequence: CDR1 SGHNT, CDR2 YENEEA. The CDR3 spans 16 residues. CDR3 nucleotides: TGTGCCAGCAGCTTGGGGCAGGAACGGTACCAAGAGACCCAGTACTTC. It yields the protein CASSLGQERYQETQYF.

The chain uses TRBV7-9 and TRBJ2-1; D call uncertain. The V gene's germline CDR1 is SEHNR and CDR2 FQNEAQ (reference sequence). V lost 4 bases and J 0 bases, leaving 13 bases between the germline ends. This CDR3 is 16 amino acids long. As DNA, the CDR3 is TGTGCCAGCAGCTCGCTGTTGGGCCGCTCCTACAATGAGCAGTTCTTC. Its translation: CASSSLLGRSYNEQFF.

The V and J genes are TRBV18 and TRBJ1-3; D not certain. With 5 bases removed from V and 4 bases from J, the gap between germline ends came to 6 bases. This CDR3 comprises 12 residues. CDR1 is KGHSH, CDR2 LQKENI, per germline. The CDR3 loop reads CASSSRGNTIYF. The CDR3 DNA reads as TGTGCCAGCTCATCCAGGGGAAACACCATATATTTT.

This clone showed up just a few times. The chain is built from TRBV29-1 and TRBJ1-4; a weak D match, TRBD1 (5 bases). V lost 1 base and J 12 bases, leaving 6 bases between the germline ends. In germline, CDR1 is SQVTM, CDR2 ANQGSEA. The CDR3 is 10 residues long. The CDR3 bases are TGCAGCGTTGAAGTGGGGGAACTGTTTTTT. Translation: CSVEVGELFF.

The chain combines TRBV29-1 with TRBJ1-2, with a weak D call TRBD1 (5 bases). With 7 bases removed from V and 0 bases from J, the gap between germline ends came to 15 bases. This CDR3 is built from 14 residues. Germline V gives CDR1 SQVTM, CDR2 ANQGSEA. The CDR3 region has the DNA TGCAGCGCCTCAGAGGGACGAGCTAACTATGGCTACACCTTC. It is translated as CSASEGRANYGYTF. Filled out from reference TRBV29-1 and TRBJ1-2, the complete variable domain reads SAVISQKPSRDICQRGTSLTIQCQVDSQVTMMFWYRQQPGQSLTLIATANQGSEATYESGFVIDKFPISRPNLTFSTLTVSNMSPEDSSIYLCSASEGRANYGYTFGSGTRLTVV.

The chain recombines TRBV19 with TRBJ2-7; D might be TRBD1 (5 bases). The germline CDR1 and CDR2 sequences are LNHDA and SQIVND (reference sequence). Trimming took 3 bases from V and 1 from J, leaving 10 bases between them. This CDR3 spans 14 amino acids. The CDR3 loop is CASSMGQVSYEQYF. In DNA form, the CDR3 reads TGTGCCAGTAGTATGGGGCAGGTGTCCTACGAGCAGTACTTC.

This clone was seen only a few times. The chain couples TRBV29-1 to TRBJ1-1; D may be TRBD1 (6 bases). CDR3 length: 13 amino acids. The V end was cut by 2 bases, the J end by 5 bases, with 12 bases between. Germline CDR1 reads SQVTM; CDR2 reads ANQGSEA. For the CDR3, the DNA is TGCAGCGTTGAACCACAGGGCCAAACTGAAGCTTTCTTT. Amino acids: CSVEPQGQTEAFF.

The gene calls are TRBV11-3 and TRBJ2-7; D unclear. Germline V lookup: CDR1 SGHNT, CDR2 YENEEA. CDR3 length equals 14 residues. Trimming removed 1 base at V and 3 bases at J, with 10 bases between. DNA for the CDR3: TGTGCCAGCAGCTTAGCCAGGCGTAGCTACGAGCAGTACTTC. This codes for CASSLARRSYEQYF.

The chain recombines TRBV9 with TRBJ2-5; 12 nucleotides line up with TRBD2. CDR3 length: 15 amino acids. The germline V gene has CDR1 SGDLS and CDR2 YYNGEE. V lost 4 bases, J lost 7 bases, and 8 bases stayed unmatched. This CDR3 is CASSPTSGGFGTQYF. CDR3 DNA sequence: TGTGCCAGCAGCCCGACTAGCGGGGGTTTTGGGACCCAGTACTTC.

This chain uses TRBV5-1 with TRBJ2-1, with 7 bases matching TRBD2. Losses at the gene ends were 1 base for V and 3 bases for J; bases not matched to a gene: 4. Looked up from germline, CDR1 is SGHRS and CDR2 is YFSETQ. The CDR3 spans 15 residues. DNA for the CDR3: TGCGCCAGCAGCTTGACTAGCGTCGGCTACAATGAGCAGTTCTTC. It yields the protein CASSLTSVGYNEQFF. Combining the CDR3 with reference TRBV5-1 and TRBJ2-1 gives the whole variable domain KAGVTQTPRYLIKTRGQQVTLSCSPISGHRSVSWYQQTPGQGLQFLFEYFSETQRNKGNFPGRFSGRQFSNSRSEMNVSTLELGDSALYLCASSLTSVGYNEQFFGPGTRLTVL.

The chain couples TRBV6-1 to TRBJ2-1, with D unresolved. With 2 bases removed from V and 1 base from J, the gap between germline ends came to 6 bases. The CDR3 extends over 14 amino acids. Germline-derived CDR1 and CDR2 are MNHNS and SASEGT. In DNA form, the CDR3 reads TGTGCCAGCAGTGAACAGGAATCCTACAATGAGCAGTTCTTC. Its translation: CASSEQESYNEQFF.

V gene TRBV14 combines with J gene TRBJ2-2; the D is unclear. This CDR3 has 15 residues. CDR1 and CDR2 from the germline V gene are SGHDN and FVKESK. V lost 4 bases and J lost 1, with 10 bases in between. CDR3 amino acids: CASSPRHWNTGELFF. CDR3 in DNA: TGTGCCAGCAGCCCGCGGCACTGGAACACCGGGGAGCTGTTTTTT.

The V call is TRBV29-1, the J call TRBJ1-1, with D unclear. Trimming stripped 1 base from V and 1 base from J, with 10 bases between. The CDR3 runs to 14 residues. CDR1 and CDR2 from the germline V gene are SQVTM and ANQGSEA. CDR3 region: CSVEGRQANTEAFF. DNA for the CDR3: TGCAGCGTTGAAGGGCGGCAGGCGAACACTGAAGCTTTCTTT.

This clone has just one count. The gene calls are TRBV4-1 and TRBJ2-7, with D perhaps TRBD2 (5 bases). Looked up from germline, CDR1 is MGHRA and CDR2 is YSYEKL. V shed 4 bases and J shed 6 bases, with 13 bases lying between them. This CDR3 comprises 13 residues. This CDR3 is CASSPGIASEQYF. As DNA, the CDR3 is TGCGCCAGCAGCCCGGGGATAGCTTCCGAGCAGTACTTC.

The CDR3 nucleotides are TGCGCCAGCAGCCTGGCGGGGTTAAGCTCCTACGAGCAGTACTTC. Translated: CASSLAGLSSYEQYF. V usage is TRBV5-1 and J usage is TRBJ2-7; D is possibly TRBD2 (6 bases). The germline gives CDR1 SGHRS, CDR2 YFSETQ. There are 15 residues in the CDR3. The V and J ends lost 4 bases and 0 bases respectively, with 14 bases between them.

The chain joins TRBV7-9 to TRBJ2-2; D not resolved. The CDR3 sequence is 14 residues long. From germline, CDR1 is SEHNR and CDR2 FQNEAQ (reference sequence). The V gene lost 4 bases and the J gene lost 2 bases, with 8 bases spanning the gap. CDR3: CASSSSFNTGELFF. CDR3 sequence (DNA): TGTGCCAGCAGCTCTTCTTTTAACACCGGGGAGCTGTTTTTT.